This T cell receptor (beta chain) was sequenced during a study of blood T cell repertoires in COVID-19. The repertoire was sequenced with immunoSEQ multiplex PCR; TCRdb's copy has only in-frame clones and lacks some. The sample lists 150,000 to 200,000 clones, 85% to 95% occurring once. The CDR3 is 15 residues long. The germline gives CDR1 SGHRS, CDR2 YFSETQ. V was shortened by 2 bases and J by 1 base, with 12 bases between the two germline ends. This rearrangement joins TRBV5-1 to TRBJ1-1; possible D gene TRBD1, 6 bases. Sequenced: peripheral blood. This receptor was taken from a woman in her sixties with COVID-19, enrolled during active disease. This CDR3 reads CASSFTRDTNTEAFF. CDR3 nucleotides: TGCGCCAGCAGCTTTACCCGGGACACGAACACTGAAGCTTTCTTT.